Below are 25 T cell receptor beta chains sequenced from a single sample in a study of blood T cell repertoires in COVID-19. Here immunoSEQ multiplex PCR was the method, and the copy in TCRdb shows in-frame clones only, minus some. The sample records tens of thousands of clones, roughly 88% being singletons. The sample taken for sequencing was peripheral blood. These receptors came from a man aged 70-80 years in a cohort sampled during active COVID-19.

The rearrangement uses TRBV12-3 or TRBV12-4 and TRBJ1-2; D is possibly TRBD1 (5 bases). V was pared by 7 bases and J by 10 bases, with 19 bases between. This CDR3 has 13 residues. The CDR3: CASTLFGGRDYTF. CDR3 nucleotides: TGTGCCAGCACCCTTTTTGGGGGGAGAGACTACACCTTC.

The table lists this clone with a few counts. The V and J genes are TRBV7-6 and TRBJ2-1; 8 bases map to TRBD2. Germline CDR1 is SGHVS and CDR2 is FNYEAQ. CDR3 size: 15 residues. V shed 1 base, J shed 5 bases, and the junction held 4 bases outside the gene matches. CDR3 loop: CASSLGAGADNEQFF. The CDR3 DNA is TGTGCCAGCAGCTTAGGAGCGGGAGCCGACAATGAGCAGTTCTTC. The variable domain in full, completed from reference TRBV7-6 and TRBJ2-1, reads GAGVSQSPRYKVTKRGQDVALRCDPISGHVSLYWYRQALGQGPEFLTYFNYEAQQDKSGLPNDRFSAERPEGSISTLTIQRTEQRDSAMYRCASSLGAGADNEQFFGPGTRLTVL.

The chain combines TRBV7-2 with TRBJ2-7, with D possibly TRBD2 on 6 matching bases. The V gene's germline CDR1 is SGHTA and CDR2 FQGNSA. The CDR3 loop spans 15 amino acids. The V gene lost 7 bases and the J gene lost 1 base, with 17 bases spanning the gap. The DNA of the CDR3 is TGTGCCAGCACCCTAGGAGGAGCGGGTTCCTACGAGCAGTACTTC. Translating it yields CASTLGGAGSYEQYF.

V usage is TRBV12-3 or TRBV12-4 and J usage is TRBJ2-7, with TRBD2 matching over 10 bases. The CDR3 covers 13 residues. With 6 bases clipped from V and 3 bases from J, the junction kept 2 bases outside the gene matches. The CDR3 loop reads CASSSSGSYEQYF. The CDR3 nucleotides are TGTGCCAGCAGCTCTAGCGGGAGCTACGAGCAGTACTTC.

The genes are TRBV10-3 and TRBJ2-7, with 12 nucleotides matching TRBD2. Germline V gives CDR1 ENHRY, CDR2 SYGVKD. V was pared by 5 bases and J by 5 bases, with 4 bases of the junction left unmatched. CDR3 length: 14 amino acids. CDR3 DNA sequence: TGTGCCATCAGTCTAGCGGGAGGGTTCCACGAGCAGTACTTC. This codes for CAISLAGGFHEQYF.

The V and J genes are TRBV2 and TRBJ2-6; D is undetermined. CDR1 and CDR2 from the germline V gene are SNHLY and FYNNEI. V was trimmed by 7 bases and J by 0 bases, leaving 4 bases between them. The CDR3 spans 13 residues. The DNA of the CDR3 is TGTGCCAGCATTTACTCTGGGGCCAACGTCCTGACTTTC. Encoded protein: CASIYSGANVLTF.

Only one count was recorded for this clone. The rearrangement joins TRBV18 to TRBJ1-6, with TRBD1 identical over 7 bases. Per the germline V gene, CDR1 is KGHSH and CDR2 is LQKENI. V was pared by 2 bases and J by 17 bases, with 12 bases of the junction left unmatched. This CDR3 is built from 14 residues. CDR3 in amino acids: CASSPSLDTGAVHF. CDR3 DNA: TGTGCCAGCTCACCAAGCCTCGATACAGGGGCGGTCCACTTT.

The gene calls are TRBV25-1 and TRBJ2-7; perhaps TRBD2 as D (5 bases). V shed 6 bases and J shed 6 bases, with 15 bases lying between them. Germline CDR1 reads MGHDK; CDR2 reads SYGVNS. The CDR3 spans 13 residues. CDR3 nucleotides: TGTGCCAGCAGCGTGAAACTAGTTTGCGAGCAGTACTTC. Encoded protein: CASSVKLVCEQYF.

The rearrangement joins TRBV7-9 to TRBJ1-5; D is perhaps TRBD1 (6 bases). The CDR3 length is 14 residues. Germline V gives CDR1 SEHNR, CDR2 FQNEAQ (reference sequence). V gave up 1 base and J gave up 6 bases, with 10 bases separating them. CDR3 in DNA: TGTGCCAGCAGCTTAGAAGGGGGGGGTCAGCCCCAGCATTTT. Translation: CASSLEGGGQPQHF.

J is TRBJ2-5 and V is TRBV29-1; perhaps TRBD2 as D (6 bases). The germline V and J ends were trimmed by 6 bases and 2 bases, with 16 bases remaining between them. The germline CDR1 and CDR2 sequences are SQVTM and ANQGSEA. The CDR3 is 14 residues long. The CDR3 DNA follows: TGCAGCGTCGTCGGGGGACGCCTTCAAGAGACCCAGTACTTC. This encodes CSVVGGRLQETQYF.

The CDR3 protein is CASSGRDRGLSADTQYF. The CDR3 DNA is TGTGCCAGCAGTGGCCGGGACAGGGGGCTGAGCGCAGATACGCAGTATTTT. The chain links TRBV6-1 to TRBJ2-3; 12 nucleotides line up with TRBD1. Trimming took 4 bases from V and 4 from J; bases not matched to a gene: 9. The CDR3 is made up of 17 amino acids. Germline lookup yields CDR1 MNHNS and CDR2 SASEGT.

The rearrangement uses TRBV5-6 and TRBJ2-1; 8 nucleotides agree with TRBD1. The CDR3 is made up of 16 amino acids. Germline CDR1 SGHDT, CDR2 YYEEEE. The V and J ends lost 0 bases and 2 bases, in that order; junction bases with no gene match: 4. CDR3 sequence: CASSLEQGAAYNEQFF. The CDR3, as DNA: TGTGCCAGCAGCTTGGAGCAGGGGGCGGCCTACAATGAGCAGTTCTTC.

This clone was seen once. J is TRBJ1-2 and V is TRBV3-1 (or the pseudogene TRBV3-2); 10 bases are a match to TRBD1. CDR1 is LGHDT and CDR2 is YNNKEL in the germline V gene (reference sequence). J was trimmed by 4 bases and V by 4 bases; bases with no gene match: 6. CDR3 size: 15 residues. This chain's CDR3 is CASSRGTGASYGYTF. In DNA form, the CDR3 reads TGTGCCAGCAGCCGAGGGACAGGGGCCTCCTATGGCTACACCTTC.

The rearrangement joins TRBV27 to TRBJ2-3; 7 nucleotides align to TRBD1. In germline, CDR1 is MNHEY, CDR2 SMNVEV (reference sequence). The V and J ends lost 6 bases and 2 bases, in that order; junction bases with no gene match: 8. This CDR3 has 15 residues. Here the CDR3 reads CASRGGIRFTDTQYF. CDR3 coding DNA: TGTGCCAGCAGAGGGGGCATCAGATTCACAGATACGCAGTATTTT.

There are a few counts of this clone. The chain combines TRBV6-5 with TRBJ2-7, with D maybe TRBD2 (5 bases). The CDR3 covers 13 residues. Germline V gives CDR1 MNHEY, CDR2 SVGAGI. V was shortened by 6 bases and J by 3 bases, with 12 bases between the two germline ends. The CDR3 sequence is CASRTGRDYEQYF. CDR3 sequence (DNA): TGTGCCAGCAGGACCGGACGGGACTACGAGCAGTACTTC.

The chain is built from TRBV7-2 and TRBJ1-3; D possibly corresponds to TRBD1 (6 bases). The CDR3 is made up of 15 amino acids. Germline V gene data show CDR1 as SGHTA and CDR2 as FQGNSA. Between the trimmed V and J ends, which lost 3 bases and 0 bases, there was a span of 9 bases. The CDR3 region has the DNA TGTGCCAGCAGCTTTGACAGGAGCTCTGGAAACACCATATATTTT. Translation gives CASSFDRSSGNTIYF.

This chain joins TRBV28 and TRBJ1-2; 12 nucleotides line up with TRBD1. V lost 7 bases to trimming and J lost 5 bases; unmatched junction nucleotides: 14. The CDR3 has 17 residues. In germline, CDR1 is MDHEN, CDR2 SYDVKM. DNA of the CDR3: TGTGCCAGCATTACCCCCGGGACAGGGGGCGGTGGGTATGGCTACACCTTC. It codes for CASITPGTGGGGYGYTF.

The chain carries TRBV24-1 and TRBJ2-5, with 9 bases matching TRBD2. Losses at the gene ends were 1 base for V and 2 bases for J; bases not matched to a gene: 4. The CDR3 extends over 16 amino acids. Germline CDR1 reads KGHDR; CDR2 reads SFDVKD. CDR3 protein: CATSDFATSGQETQYF. DNA for the CDR3: TGTGCCACCAGTGATTTCGCGACTAGCGGACAAGAGACCCAGTACTTC.

V usage is TRBV6-1 and J usage is TRBJ2-7, with 9 bases lining up with TRBD1. Looked up from germline, CDR1 is MNHNS and CDR2 is SASEGT. The CDR3 consists of 15 residues. V gave up 2 bases and J gave up 2 bases; unmatched junction bases: 4. The chain's CDR3 is CASSELTGGTYEQYF. In nucleotides, the CDR3 is TGTGCCAGCAGTGAATTGACAGGGGGGACCTACGAGCAGTACTTC.

CDR3 protein: CASSLYLLAGAGEQYF. The CDR3 nucleotides are TGTGCCAGCAGCTTATACTTACTAGCGGGAGCTGGAGAGCAGTACTTC. The gene calls are TRBV7-2 and TRBJ2-7; 11 bases agree with TRBD2. The V gene end was trimmed by 2 bases and the J gene end by 7 bases; junction bases not matched to a gene: 10. CDR1 and CDR2 from the germline V gene are SGHTA and FQGNSA. The CDR3 consists of 16 residues.

The V call is TRBV28, the J call TRBJ2-3; D may be TRBD1 (5 bases). Germline CDR1 MDHEN, CDR2 SYDVKM. The CDR3 loop spans 15 amino acids. The germline V and J ends were trimmed by 2 bases and 5 bases, with 14 bases remaining between them. The CDR3 region has the DNA TGTGCCAGCAGTTTAGAGGTGGGGCAGAAAGATACGCAGTATTTT. This gives the protein CASSLEVGQKDTQYF.

The J gene is TRBJ2-7, the V gene TRBV18, with D tentatively TRBD2 (6 bases). Germline lookup yields CDR1 KGHSH and CDR2 LQKENI. V shed 3 bases and J shed 2 bases, with 17 bases lying between them. CDR3 length equals 16 residues. The CDR3 sequence: CASSPMLREPPYEQYF. CDR3 coding DNA: TGTGCCAGCTCACCCATGCTTCGGGAGCCCCCCTACGAGCAGTACTTC.

J is TRBJ2-1 and V is TRBV7-9, with D perhaps matching TRBD2 (7 bases). The V gene lost 1 base and the J gene lost 7 bases, with 11 bases spanning the gap. From germline, CDR1 is SEHNR and CDR2 FQNEAQ (reference sequence). The CDR3 contains 14 residues. The CDR3 region is CASSLEGGGNEQFF. The CDR3 DNA reads as TGTGCCAGCAGCTTAGAGGGAGGGGGTAATGAGCAGTTCTTC.

The genes are TRBV6-1 and TRBJ1-1; perhaps TRBD1 as D (5 bases). Germline V CDR1 and CDR2: MNHNS, SASEGT. The CDR3 has 16 residues. V gave up 1 base and J gave up 0 bases, with 12 bases separating them. The CDR3 spells CASSEVIGGMNTEAFF. The CDR3 DNA reads as TGTGCCAGCAGTGAAGTTATTGGGGGGATGAACACTGAAGCTTTCTTT.

This chain connects TRBV12-3 or TRBV12-4 to TRBJ1-1; D unresolved. V lost 1 base to trimming and J lost 2 bases, with 5 bases between them. This CDR3 has 13 amino acids. CDR3 coding DNA: TGTGCCAGCAGTTTAGGCAGTAACACTGAAGCTTTCTTT. Protein product: CASSLGSNTEAFF.